This TCR beta chain was sequenced during a study of cytomegalovirus exposure and HLA in healthy donors. Points from the study as a whole: As was reported, the HLA-A and HLA-B alleles of most subjects were accurately predicted from TCR beta sequences. In a later analysis, TCR beta V- and J-gene trimming showed a link to a missense DCLRE1C variant. Presence/absence analyses supposed approximately even sequencing depth among donors.

Comment on this clone: Antigen unknown.

The primer mix had 60 Vbeta and 13 Jbeta primers. Data came from immunoSEQ multiplex PCR; TCRdb stores just in-frame clones and leaves some out. The sample lists some 170,000 clones; 70% to 90% were seen once. Donors counted as nominally healthy when sampled, yet unrecorded immune exposures were likely. The TCR originated in a woman aged 25-40 years in good health and CMV-seropositive. The sample was PBMCs.

The CDR3 DNA reads TGTGCCAGCAGCCCTTGGGCGTCCCAAGAGACCCAGTACTTC. Protein: CASSPWASQETQYF. This sequence joins TRBV7-9 and TRBJ2-5; no clear D gene. The CDR3 is 14 residues long. Germline V gene lookup returns CDR1 SEHNR and CDR2 FQNEAQ (reference sequence). With 5 bases removed from V and 1 base from J, the gap between germline ends came to 11 bases.